Included here is one T cell receptor (beta chain) sequence, with context. The antigen remains unidentified. Second doses were pooled across both intervals (about 4 or about 12 weeks). This entry belongs to a study of T cell responses to AZD1222 COVID-19 vaccine. General study findings and limits: Spike-specific TCR breadth and depth were elevated following two AZD1222 doses. The study identified only five to seven AZD1222 recipients as seropositive at baseline.

Deletions cut 2 bases from V and 0 bases from J, with 7 bases between. CDR3 size: 15 residues. CDR1 is MNHEY and CDR2 is SVGEGT in the germline V gene. TCRdb's table, derived via immunoSEQ multiplex PCR, lists solely in-frame clones and lacks some. The repertoire consists of roughly 180,000 clones, with more than 85% occurring once and the leading ten covering over 1.5%. Sequencing was performed on peripheral blood, taken 28 days after the second AZD1222 dose. This chain joins TRBV6-2 or TRBV6-3 and TRBJ1-4; D gene unclear. The clonotype originates from an adult who received the AZD1222 COVID-19 vaccine. CDR3 bases: TGTGCCAGCAGTTACAGTAGGACAACTAATGAAAAACTGTTTTTT. Its protein is CASSYSRTTNEKLFF.